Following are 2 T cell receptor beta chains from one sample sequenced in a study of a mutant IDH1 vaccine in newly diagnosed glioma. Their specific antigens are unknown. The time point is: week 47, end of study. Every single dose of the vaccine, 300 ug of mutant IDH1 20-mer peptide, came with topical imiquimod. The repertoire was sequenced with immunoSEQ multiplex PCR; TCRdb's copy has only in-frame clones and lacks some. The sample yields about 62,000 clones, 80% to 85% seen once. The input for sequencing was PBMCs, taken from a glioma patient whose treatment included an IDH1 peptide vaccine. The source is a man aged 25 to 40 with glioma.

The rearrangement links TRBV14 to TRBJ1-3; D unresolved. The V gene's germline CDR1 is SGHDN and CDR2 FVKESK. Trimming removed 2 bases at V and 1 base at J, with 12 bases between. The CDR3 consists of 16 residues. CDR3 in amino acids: CASSQRRERSGNTIYF. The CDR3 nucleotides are TGTGCCAGCAGCCAACGAAGGGAAAGGTCTGGAAACACCATATATTTT.

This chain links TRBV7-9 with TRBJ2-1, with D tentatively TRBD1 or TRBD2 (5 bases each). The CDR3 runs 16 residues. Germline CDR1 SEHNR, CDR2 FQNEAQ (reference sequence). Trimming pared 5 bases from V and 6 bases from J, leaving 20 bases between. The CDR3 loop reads CASSPRDLVFFNEQFF. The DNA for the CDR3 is TGTGCCAGCAGCCCTCGGGACCTCGTCTTCTTCAATGAGCAGTTCTTC.